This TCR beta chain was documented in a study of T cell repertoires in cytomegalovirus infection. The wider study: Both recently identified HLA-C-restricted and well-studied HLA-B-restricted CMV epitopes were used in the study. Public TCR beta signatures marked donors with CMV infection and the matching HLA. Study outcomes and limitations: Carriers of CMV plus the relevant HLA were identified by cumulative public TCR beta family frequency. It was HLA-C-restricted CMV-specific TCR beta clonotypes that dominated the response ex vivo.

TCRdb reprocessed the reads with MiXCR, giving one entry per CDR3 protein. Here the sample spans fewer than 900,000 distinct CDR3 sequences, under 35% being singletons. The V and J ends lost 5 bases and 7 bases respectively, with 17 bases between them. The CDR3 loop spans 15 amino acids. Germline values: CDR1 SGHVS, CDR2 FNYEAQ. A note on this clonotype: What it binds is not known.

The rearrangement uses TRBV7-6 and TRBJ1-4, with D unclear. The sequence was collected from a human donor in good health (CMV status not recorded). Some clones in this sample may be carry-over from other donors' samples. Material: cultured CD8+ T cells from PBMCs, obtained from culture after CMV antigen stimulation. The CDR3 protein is CASSPRSGLGEKLFF. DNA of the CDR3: TGTGCCAGCAGCCCCAGATCCGGTTTGGGTGAAAAACTGTTTTTT.